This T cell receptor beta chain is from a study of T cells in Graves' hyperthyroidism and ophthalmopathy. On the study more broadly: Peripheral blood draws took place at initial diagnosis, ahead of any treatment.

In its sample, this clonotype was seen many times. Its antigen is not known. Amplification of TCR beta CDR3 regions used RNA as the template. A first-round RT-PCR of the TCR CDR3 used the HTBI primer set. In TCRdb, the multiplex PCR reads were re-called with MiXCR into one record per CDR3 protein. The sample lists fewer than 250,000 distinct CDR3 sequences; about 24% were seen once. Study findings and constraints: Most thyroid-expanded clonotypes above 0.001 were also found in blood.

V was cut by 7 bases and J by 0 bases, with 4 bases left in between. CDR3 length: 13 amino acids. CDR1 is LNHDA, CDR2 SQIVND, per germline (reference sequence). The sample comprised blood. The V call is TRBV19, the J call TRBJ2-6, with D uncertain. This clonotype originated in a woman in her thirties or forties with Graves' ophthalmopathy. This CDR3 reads CASTHSGANVLTF. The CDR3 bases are TGTGCCAGTACACACTCTGGGGCCAACGTCCTGACTTTC.